This TCR beta chain was captured in a study of cytomegalovirus exposure and HLA in healthy donors. About this clone: Its antigen is not identified.

V gave up 3 bases and J gave up 2 bases; unmatched junction bases: 6. This CDR3 is 17 amino acids long. CDR1 MGHRA and CDR2 YSYEKL come from the germline V gene. The study's findings and limits: What TCR beta sequences reportedly achieved was accurate prediction of HLA-A and HLA-B alleles in most subjects. Overall, 164 TCR beta chains were annotated as cytomegalovirus-associated. Common viral pathogens seemed to be connected with several of the most significant clusters, according to a later analysis.

The PCR used 60 Vbeta and 13 Jbeta primers. Data came from immunoSEQ multiplex PCR; TCRdb stores just in-frame clones and leaves some out. The table shows approximately 190,000 clones, with around 87% occurring only once. The sequence derives from a man under 40 in good health and CMV-seronegative. V and J are TRBV4-1 and TRBJ2-3; 12 bases line up with TRBD2. The material sequenced was PBMCs. This CDR3 reads CASSQRGLAGLTDTQYF. In nucleotides, the CDR3 is TGCGCCAGCAGCCAGAGGGGACTAGCGGGCCTCACAGATACGCAGTATTTT.